What follows describes a single TCR beta chain. Its antigen is not identified. The data were taken from a study of lymphopenia after photon versus proton radiotherapy. Broader study findings: In patients who died, overall survival fell as post-nadir TCR diversity dropped more. Under photons, naive T cells and diversity fell while effector/memory populations rose. After lymphocyte nadir, photon-treated repertoires showed oligoclonal expansion, especially CD8+ Temra. Authors raise, but do not show, better survival with proton therapy.

CDR3 length equals 14 residues. The ends lost 7 bases at V and 2 bases at J; junction bases unmatched: 7. Germline values: CDR1 SNHLY, CDR2 FYNNEI. Using immunoSEQ multiplex PCR, the repertoire was profiled, and TCRdb retains in-frame clones only, with some absent. The sample consists of 150,000 to 200,000 clones, approximately 91% of them appearing once. V and J are TRBV2 and TRBJ2-7; 8 positions match TRBD2. Sequencing was performed on peripheral blood, taken from a patient treated with photon-based radiotherapy. The clonotype was recovered from a man aged 45-60 years with gastric cancer. CDR3 protein: CASIGSGSTYEQYF. The CDR3 coding sequence is TGTGCCAGCATTGGGAGCGGGAGTACCTACGAGCAGTACTTC.